This T cell receptor beta chain was identified during a study of cytomegalovirus exposure and HLA in healthy donors. Findings and limits, study-wide: Compared with the approximately 670-donor mean, an Asian-associated ancestry cluster reportedly had fewer N-insertions, according to a later analysis. As a later analysis showed, a missense DCLRE1C variant was linked to trimming of TCR beta V- and J-genes.

Germline-derived CDR1 and CDR2 are SSHAT and FNYEAQ (reference sequence). The CDR3 length is 15 residues. The PCR employed 60 Vbeta primers together with 13 Jbeta primers. In the authors' workflow: Some 9.9 million shared chains were among approximately 80 million unique TCR beta chains counted in a later analysis. The method was immunoSEQ multiplex PCR; TCRdb's version includes in-frame clones alone and lacks a portion of them. V and J calls and clone size are those listed in that table; D and trimming were worked out from the DNA. The repertoire has approximately 150,000 clones, roughly four fifths of them found once; the top ten carry 3.5% to 5%. Points on this clone: What it binds is unknown. A junction boundary mismatches the germline segment, possibly from a read error.

The source material was PBMCs. The clonotype originates from a man aged 50-59 years in good health and CMV-seropositive. The chain uses TRBV7-7 and TRBJ2-1; a possible D gene is TRBD2 (6 bases). CDR3 amino acids: CASSLEAGPYNEQFF. The CDR3 DNA is TGTGCTAGCAGCTTAGAGGCGGGACCGTACAATGAGCAGTTCTTC.